What follows describes a single T cell receptor beta chain. The target antigen is unknown. Amplification of TCR beta CDR3 regions used RNA as the template. TCR CDR3 regions were first amplified by RT-PCR with HTBI primers. TCRdb passed the multiplex PCR reads through MiXCR, listing each CDR3 protein once. The sample contains nearly 750,000 distinct CDR3 sequences, 35% of which appear only once. The record originates from a study of T cells in Graves' hyperthyroidism and ophthalmopathy. Overall study context: Peripheral blood was collected at initial diagnosis, before any treatment.

For the diagnoses, clinical symptoms, serum thyroxine and TRAb, thyroid ultrasound and orbital computed tomography were used. Roughly 9.1 ml of fresh peripheral blood supplied the PBMCs. Study-wide findings and caveats: Blood held most thyroid clonotypes expanded above 0.001 frequency.

There are 13 residues in the CDR3. Germline-derived CDR1 and CDR2 are SGHRS and YFSETQ. Trimming left V 4 bases short and J 8 bases short, with 15 bases between. The J gene is TRBJ1-2, the V gene TRBV5-1; D ambiguous. The origin of this receptor is a woman aged 40 to 50 with Graves' hyperthyroidism. The specimen sequenced was blood. The CDR3 is CASSPSLNGGYTF. For the CDR3, the DNA is TGCGCCAGCAGCCCGTCCTTGAACGGCGGCTACACCTTC.